One sample yielded the 32 T cell receptor beta chains listed below, sequenced in a study of CD8+ T cells in alopecia areata. Reverse transcribed after extraction, RNA yielded cDNA as the sequencing template. The protocol was immunoSEQ multiplex PCR, while the TCRdb copy is restricted to in-frame clones and leaves out a portion. Of 150,000 to 200,000 clones listed, about three fifths are singletons. Regarding treatment: oral pan-JAK inhibitor, 5-10 mg twice daily. Material: CD4+ T cells sorted from blood, obtained between weeks 55 and 70, from a patient treated with tofacitinib. These receptors came from a human donor with alopecia areata.

This clone has more than one count but fewer than ten. The chain's CDR3 is CASSYPGQGNAEAFF. The CDR3 nucleotides read TGTGCCAGCAGTTACCCGGGACAGGGAAACGCTGAAGCTTTCTTT. The chain combines TRBV6-6 with TRBJ1-1, with 9 positions matching TRBD1. The CDR3 has 15 amino acids. After removal of 2 bases from V and 6 bases from J, the junction contained 7 bases not matched to a gene. The germline CDR1 and CDR2 sequences are MNHNY and SVGAGI (reference sequence).

The chain recombines TRBV30 with TRBJ2-6; no clear D. V lost 6 bases and J 2 bases, leaving 5 bases between the germline ends. CDR1 GTSNPN and CDR2 SVGIG come from the germline V gene (reference sequence). CDR3 length equals 12 residues. CDR3 protein: CACRPGANVLTF. The CDR3 coding sequence is TGTGCCTGCAGGCCTGGGGCCAACGTCCTGACTTTC.

This chain uses TRBV5-4 with TRBJ2-2; D remains ambiguous. V lost 2 bases, J lost 1 base, and 21 bases lay in between. Germline V gene lookup returns CDR1 SGHNT and CDR2 YYREEE (reference sequence). This CDR3 is 19 amino acids long. This chain's CDR3 is CASSLSLRVAQKNTGELFF. DNA of the CDR3: TGTGCCAGCAGCTTATCTCTTCGTGTTGCGCAAAAGAACACCGGGGAGCTGTTTTTT.

The chain is built from TRBV20-1 and TRBJ2-7; D remains ambiguous. There are 11 residues in the CDR3. The V end was cut by 3 bases, the J end by 2 bases, with 5 bases between. Germline CDR1 DFQATT, CDR2 SNEGSKA (reference sequence). DNA of the CDR3: TGCAGTGCTAGGAGTCCCTACGAGCAGTACTTC. It encodes CSARSPYEQYF.

This chain connects TRBV25-1 to TRBJ2-5; 9 positions agree with TRBD1. Germline V gives CDR1 MGHDK, CDR2 SYGVNS. The CDR3 extends over 13 amino acids. J was trimmed by 4 bases and V by 7 bases; bases with no gene match: 4. The CDR3 spells CASTLQGAETQYF. The CDR3 nucleotides are TGTGCCAGCACTCTACAGGGGGCAGAGACCCAGTACTTC.

The V and J genes are TRBV7-3 and TRBJ1-1; D remains unclear. Trimming stripped 2 bases from V and 1 base from J, with 5 bases between. This CDR3 has 13 residues. Germline assignment: CDR1 SGHTA and CDR2 FQGTGA. CDR3 loop: CASSLEGNTEAFF. In DNA, the CDR3 is TGTGCCAGCAGCTTAGAAGGGAACACTGAAGCTTTCTTT. Drawing the rest from reference TRBV7-3 and TRBJ1-1, the complete variable domain is GAGVSQTPSNKVTEKGKYVELRCDPISGHTALYWYRQSLGQGPEFLIYFQGTGAADDSGLPNDRFFAVRPEGSVSTLKIQRTERGDSAVYLCASSLEGNTEAFFGQGTRLTVV.

The table lists this clone with a few counts. The chain has TRBV12-5 and TRBJ2-5, with D uncertain. This CDR3 region has 12 residues. V was pared by 4 bases and J by 5 bases, with 8 bases between. Germline V gene sequence: CDR1 LGHNT, CDR2 FRNRAP. The CDR3 bases are TGTGCTAGTGGTTGGACGAAGGAGACCCAGTACTTC. The encoded protein is CASGWTKETQYF.

The chain recombines TRBV18 with TRBJ2-3; weak D call: TRBD2 (6 bases). Germline V lookup: CDR1 KGHSH, CDR2 LQKENI. The CDR3 has 15 residues. V lost 1 base to trimming and J lost 5 bases, with 13 bases between them. In DNA form, the CDR3 reads TGTGCCAGCTCACCACTGGGCGGGGAAGGAGATACGCAGTATTTT. Its protein product is CASSPLGGEGDTQYF.

In this sample, this clone turned up a few times. This chain uses TRBV2 with TRBJ1-2; D call uncertain. The length of the CDR3 is 12 residues. V shed 1 base and J shed 8 bases, with 8 bases lying between them. Germline values: CDR1 SNHLY, CDR2 FYNNEI. The CDR3 loop is CASSEVRAGYTF. The CDR3 nucleotides read TGTGCCAGCAGTGAAGTGCGTGCGGGCTACACCTTC.

This clone was seen more than once but under ten times. The chain carries TRBV9 and TRBJ2-4, with D unresolved. The length of the CDR3 is 15 residues. From germline, CDR1 is SGDLS and CDR2 YYNGEE. V was cut by 0 bases and J by 1 base, with 8 bases left in between. CDR3 sequence (DNA): TGTGCCAGCAGCGTAGGTCCGGAGGCCAAAAACATTCAGTACTTC. This codes for CASSVGPEAKNIQYF.

V is TRBV10-3 and J is TRBJ1-1, with D unresolved. Germline V gene lookup returns CDR1 ENHRY and CDR2 SYGVKD. V lost 6 bases and J lost 11, with 19 bases in between. The CDR3 consists of 13 residues. The CDR3 nucleotides are TGTGCCATCAGCACCCCGAACTCCTTTCTGGCTTTCTTT. This sequence encodes CAISTPNSFLAFF.

By sample fraction, this clone is medium-sized. The sample contains more than one DNA sequence encoding this CDR3. The CDR3 DNA reads TGTGCCTGGAGTGTAATCCAGGGGCAGGATGGCTACACCTTC. It codes for CAWSVIQGQDGYTF. V gene TRBV30 combines with J gene TRBJ1-2; TRBD1 might be the D (6 bases). V was pared by 0 bases and J by 6 bases, with 14 bases between. This CDR3 has 14 amino acids. Germline V gene lookup returns CDR1 GTSNPN and CDR2 SVGIG (reference sequence).

This clone showed up just once. The chain carries TRBV30 and TRBJ2-1, with D possibly TRBD2 on 6 matching bases. This CDR3 comprises 15 residues. V lost 3 bases to trimming and J lost 5 bases, with 17 bases between them. Germline V CDR1 and CDR2: GTSNPN, SVGIG (reference sequence). The CDR3 sequence: CAWRAGQVWNNEQFF. In nucleotides, the CDR3 is TGTGCCTGGAGGGCGGGGCAGGTTTGGAACAATGAGCAGTTCTTC.

This clone was seen ten or more times. The rearrangement uses TRBV25-1 and TRBJ1-6, with 8 bases that match TRBD1. This CDR3 region has 14 residues. The trim removed 10 bases at V and 8 bases at J, leaving 10 bases unmatched. Germline V gene sequence: CDR1 MGHDK, CDR2 SYGVNS. The CDR3 spells CATQPGQGHSPLHF. CDR3 nucleotide sequence: TGTGCCACCCAACCCGGACAGGGCCATTCACCCCTCCACTTT.

This clone was seen just once. The chain links TRBV15 to TRBJ1-3; D is ambiguous. From germline, CDR1 is LNHNV and CDR2 YYDKDF (reference sequence). The CDR3 contains 15 residues. V lost 3 bases to trimming and J lost 7 bases, with 16 bases between them. CDR3 amino acids: CATSSAGLPGNTIYF. The CDR3 DNA is TGTGCCACCAGCAGCGCCGGGCTCCCCGGGAACACCATATATTTT.

The V and J genes are TRBV29-1 and TRBJ1-5, with D perhaps matching TRBD1 (5 bases). V gave up 7 bases and J gave up 6 bases, with 13 bases separating them. There are 12 residues in the CDR3. The germline CDR1 and CDR2 sequences are SQVTM and ANQGSEA. CDR3: CSAGTLGQPQHF. CDR3 nucleotide sequence: TGCAGCGCCGGGACCCTGGGTCAGCCCCAGCATTTT. Looking up the rest from reference TRBV29-1 and TRBJ1-5 gives the full variable domain: SAVISQKPSRDICQRGTSLTIQCQVDSQVTMMFWYRQQPGQSLTLIATANQGSEATYESGFVIDKFPISRPNLTFSTLTVSNMSPEDSSIYLCSAGTLGQPQHFGDGTRLSIL.

The chain joins TRBV4-2 to TRBJ2-1; 10 bases map to TRBD1. CDR1 is LGHNA, CDR2 YNFKEQ, per germline. CDR3 length: 17 amino acids. V gave up 3 bases and J gave up 4 bases; unmatched junction bases: 9. The CDR3 protein is CASSQYLMGQGYNEQFF. The CDR3, as DNA: TGTGCCAGCAGCCAGTACCTTATGGGACAGGGGTACAATGAGCAGTTCTTC.

The chain recombines TRBV5-1 with TRBJ2-3, with D perhaps matching TRBD2 (5 bases). Germline CDR1 SGHRS, CDR2 YFSETQ. Between the trimmed V and J ends, which lost 3 bases and 2 bases, there was a span of 19 bases. The CDR3 covers 17 residues. CDR3 DNA sequence: TGCGCCAGCAGCTCCTCTACCTCTAGGACTTCCACAGATACGCAGTATTTT. It specifies CASSSSTSRTSTDTQYF.

The rearrangement uses TRBV5-1 and TRBJ2-7; 7 bases align to TRBD1. The CDR3 extends over 15 amino acids. Germline CDR1 reads SGHRS; CDR2 reads YFSETQ. Losses at the gene ends were 0 bases for V and 2 bases for J; bases not matched to a gene: 5. The chain's CDR3 is CASSLGQGLTYEQYF. The CDR3 DNA sequence: TGCGCCAGCAGCTTGGGACAGGGCCTAACCTACGAGCAGTACTTC.

This chain links TRBV29-1 with TRBJ2-5; D may be TRBD1 (5 bases). This CDR3 contains 12 residues. Germline V gene sequence: CDR1 SQVTM, CDR2 ANQGSEA. V gave up 6 bases and J gave up 5 bases, with 13 bases separating them. Written as DNA, the CDR3 is TGCAGCGTGGGGCAGATCGGGGAGACCCAGTACTTC. It codes for CSVGQIGETQYF.

The genes are TRBV5-6 and TRBJ2-4, with 10 bases matching TRBD1. V gave up 3 bases and J gave up 10 bases; unmatched junction bases: 7. There are 14 residues in the CDR3. Germline lookup yields CDR1 SGHDT and CDR2 YYEEEE. CDR3 in DNA: TGTGCCAGCAGCTACCGGGACAGGGGCCCAATTCAGTACTTC. This encodes CASSYRDRGPIQYF.

The chain has TRBV25-1 and TRBJ2-7; D is undetermined. The germline V gene encodes CDR1 MGHDK and CDR2 SYGVNS. V dropped 8 bases and J dropped 2 bases, with 7 bases sitting between them. This CDR3 is 11 amino acids long. The CDR3 loop reads CASDGTYEQYF. In nucleotides, the CDR3 is TGTGCCAGCGACGGAACCTACGAGCAGTACTTC.

This clone was seen a handful of times. The chain combines TRBV19 with TRBJ2-3, with D possibly matching TRBD2 (5 bases). The length of the CDR3 is 15 residues. The V end was cut by 3 bases, the J end by 2 bases, with 12 bases between. Germline V gives CDR1 LNHDA, CDR2 SQIVND (reference sequence). The CDR3 region is CASSIGTRITDTQYF. CDR3 in DNA: TGTGCCAGTAGTATCGGAACTAGGATCACAGATACGCAGTATTTT.

The chain joins TRBV27 to TRBJ1-5; D is possibly TRBD1 (6 bases). The CDR3 consists of 16 residues. The germline V gene encodes CDR1 MNHEY and CDR2 SMNVEV (reference sequence). V was shortened by 3 bases and J by 6 bases, with 18 bases between the two germline ends. In DNA form, the CDR3 reads TGTGCCAGCAGTTTCGTTGGGGGGGCAGGGGCTCAGCCCCAGCATTTT. Translated: CASSFVGGAGAQPQHF.

This clone has only a few counts. CDR3 sequence (DNA): TGCAGCGTTGAGTCTCTGGGACGTTCCTACAATGAGCAGTTCTTC. Residues: CSVESLGRSYNEQFF. The rearrangement uses TRBV29-1 and TRBJ2-1; either TRBD1 or TRBD2 may fit D (5 bases each). This CDR3 has 15 amino acids. Deletions cut 3 bases from V and 1 base from J, with 13 bases between. Germline CDR1 SQVTM, CDR2 ANQGSEA.

In its sample, this clone was seen a few times. The same CDR3 can be traced to other DNA sequences in this sample. CDR3: CASSLGGTYNSPLHF. CDR3 DNA sequence: TGCGCCAGCAGCTTGGGTGGGACCTATAATTCACCCCTCCACTTT. The V gene is TRBV5-1, the J gene TRBJ1-6, with unresolved D. The CDR3 is 15 amino acids. Trimming stripped 0 bases from V and 2 bases from J, with 6 bases between. The V gene's germline CDR1 is SGHRS and CDR2 YFSETQ.

This clone showed up just a few times. The V call is TRBV30, the J call TRBJ1-6; D not resolved. CDR1 and CDR2 (germline): GTSNPN, SVGIG (reference sequence). V was shortened by 1 base and J by 15 bases, with 10 bases between the two germline ends. This CDR3 spans 11 amino acids. CDR3 nucleotides: TGTGCCTGGAGTGGTAGGGCCCACCTCCACTTT. Translation gives CAWSGRAHLHF.

The J gene is TRBJ1-2, the V gene TRBV30, with D perhaps matching TRBD1 (5 bases). Germline V gives CDR1 GTSNPN, CDR2 SVGIG (reference sequence). Trimming left V 3 bases short and J 4 bases short, with 24 bases between. The CDR3 totals 17 residues. The CDR3 sequence is CAWSYGTALGGIYGYTF. CDR3 nucleotides: TGTGCCTGGAGCTACGGGACCGCCTTGGGAGGAATCTATGGCTACACCTTC.

The chain carries TRBV4-1 and TRBJ1-4; maybe TRBD1 (5 bases). This CDR3 spans 13 amino acids. Trimming stripped 3 bases from V and 10 bases from J, with 12 bases between. From germline, CDR1 is MGHRA and CDR2 YSYEKL. CDR3: CASSQLLGGKLFF. In DNA, the CDR3 is TGCGCCAGCAGCCAGCTACTCGGGGGAAAACTGTTTTTT.

This clone was found a few times. The CDR3 reads CSVEKWGGYNEQFF. CDR3 in DNA: TGCAGCGTTGAAAAGTGGGGGGGGTACAATGAGCAGTTCTTC. This chain links TRBV29-1 with TRBJ2-1; 7 nucleotides line up with TRBD2. The length of the CDR3 is 14 residues. V shed 2 bases, J shed 4 bases, and the junction held 5 bases outside the gene matches. Germline V lookup: CDR1 SQVTM, CDR2 ANQGSEA.

The J gene is TRBJ2-5, the V gene TRBV2; D call uncertain. V was shortened by 0 bases and J by 4 bases, with 12 bases between the two germline ends. This CDR3 contains 15 residues. Germline CDR1 is SNHLY and CDR2 is FYNNEI. The CDR3 spells CASSEAPTPRETQYF. The CDR3 region has the DNA TGTGCCAGCAGTGAAGCCCCGACACCACGAGAGACCCAGTACTTC.

This chain connects TRBV6-6 to TRBJ2-5; the match to TRBD2 covers 11 bases. This CDR3 is built from 16 residues. After removal of 5 bases from V and 7 bases from J, the junction contained 12 bases not matched to a gene. The germline gives CDR1 MNHNY, CDR2 SVGAGI (reference sequence). CDR3 coding DNA: TGTGCCAGCAGTGCACCTCAGACTAGCGGGGTTCGGACCCAGTACTTC. Amino acids: CASSAPQTSGVRTQYF.